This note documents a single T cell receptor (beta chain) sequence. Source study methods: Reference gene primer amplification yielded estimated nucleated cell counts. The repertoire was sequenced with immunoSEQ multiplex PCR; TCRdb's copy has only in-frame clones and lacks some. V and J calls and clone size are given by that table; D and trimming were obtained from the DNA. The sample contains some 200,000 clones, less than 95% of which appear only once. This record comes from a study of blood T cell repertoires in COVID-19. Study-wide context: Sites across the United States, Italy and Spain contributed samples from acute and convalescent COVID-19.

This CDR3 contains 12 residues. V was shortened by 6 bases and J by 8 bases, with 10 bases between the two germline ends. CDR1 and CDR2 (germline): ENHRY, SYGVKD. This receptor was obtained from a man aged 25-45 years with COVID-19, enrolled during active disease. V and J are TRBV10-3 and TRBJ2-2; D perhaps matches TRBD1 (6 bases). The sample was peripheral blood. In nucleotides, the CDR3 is TGTGCCATCAGAGGGACATTGGGGGAGCTGTTTTTT. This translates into CAIRGTLGELFF.